This T cell receptor (beta chain) comes out of a study of T-cell memory formation after mild COVID-19. Overall study: For the most part, TCR clusters were specific to one donor. Overall study results and limits: Pre-infection memory showed some responding clones, and this suggested that cross-reactive memory joined. Later expanders leaned toward CD4+, whereas clones contracting from day 15 to 85 were balanced CD4/CD8.

Germline V gives CDR1 SGHRS, CDR2 YFSETQ. V lost 0 bases to trimming and J lost 1 base, with 13 bases between them. The CDR3 sequence is 16 residues long. TCRdb reprocessed the 5' RACE reads via MiXCR and lists one record per CDR3 protein. The sample lists roughly 580,000 distinct CDR3 sequences, about a sixth occurring once. This clonotype has more than one count but fewer than ten. Its antigen remains unknown. Sequenced: PBMCs or a T cell subset sorted from them (not recorded which). The clonotype was recovered from an adult woman who had mild COVID-19 (a few samples of this study predate the infection). Cell type and time point are not known. This chain connects TRBV5-1 to TRBJ1-1; D is unresolved. In nucleotides, the CDR3 is TGCGCCAGCAGCTTGGGGGCGGGTAGCCAGAACACTGAAGCTTTCTTT. This gives the protein CASSLGAGSQNTEAFF.